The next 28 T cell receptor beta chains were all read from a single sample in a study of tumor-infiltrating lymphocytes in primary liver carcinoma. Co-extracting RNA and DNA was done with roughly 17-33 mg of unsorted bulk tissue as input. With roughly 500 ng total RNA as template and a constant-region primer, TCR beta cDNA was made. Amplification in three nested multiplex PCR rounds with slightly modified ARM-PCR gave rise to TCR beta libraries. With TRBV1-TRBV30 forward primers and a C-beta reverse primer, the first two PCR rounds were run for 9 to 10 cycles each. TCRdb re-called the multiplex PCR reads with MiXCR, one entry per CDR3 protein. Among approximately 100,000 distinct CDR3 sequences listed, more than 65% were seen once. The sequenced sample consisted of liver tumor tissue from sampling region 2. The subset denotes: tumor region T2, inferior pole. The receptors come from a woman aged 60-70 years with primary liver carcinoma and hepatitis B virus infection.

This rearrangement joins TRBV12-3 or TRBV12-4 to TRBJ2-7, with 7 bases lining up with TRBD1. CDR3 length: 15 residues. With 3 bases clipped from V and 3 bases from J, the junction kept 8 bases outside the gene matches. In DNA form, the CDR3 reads TGTGCCAGCAGTTTTGGACAGGACATCCACTACGAGCAGTACTTC. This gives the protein CASSFGQDIHYEQYF.

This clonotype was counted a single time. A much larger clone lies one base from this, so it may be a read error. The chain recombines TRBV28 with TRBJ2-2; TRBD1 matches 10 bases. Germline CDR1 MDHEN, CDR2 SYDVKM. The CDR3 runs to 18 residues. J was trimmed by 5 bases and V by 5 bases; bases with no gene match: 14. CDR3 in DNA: TGTGCCAGCAGTCCCGTGGTCCGGGACAGGGGCGGGACCGGGGAGCTGTTTTTT. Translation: CASSPVVRDRGGTGELFF.

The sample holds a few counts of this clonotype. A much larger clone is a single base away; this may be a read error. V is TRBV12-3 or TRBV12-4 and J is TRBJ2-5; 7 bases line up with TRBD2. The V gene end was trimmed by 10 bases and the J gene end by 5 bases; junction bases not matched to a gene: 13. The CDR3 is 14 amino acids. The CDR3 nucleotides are TGTGCCAACACCATTGGCGGGAGTGGTGAGACCCAGTACTTC. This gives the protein CANTIGGSGETQYF.

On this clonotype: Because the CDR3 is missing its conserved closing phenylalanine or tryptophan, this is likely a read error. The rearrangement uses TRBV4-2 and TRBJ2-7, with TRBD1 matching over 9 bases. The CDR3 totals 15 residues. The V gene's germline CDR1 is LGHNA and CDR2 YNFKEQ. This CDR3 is CASCQERQGGYEQYL. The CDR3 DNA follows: TGTGCCAGCTGCCAAGAGCGACAGGGGGGCTACGAGCAGTACCTC.

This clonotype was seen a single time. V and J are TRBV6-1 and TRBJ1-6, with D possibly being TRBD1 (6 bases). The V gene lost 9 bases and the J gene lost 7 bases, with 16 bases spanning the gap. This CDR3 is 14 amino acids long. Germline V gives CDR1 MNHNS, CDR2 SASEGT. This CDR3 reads CASTRGAGNSPLHF. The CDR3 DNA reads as TGTGCCAGTACCCGGGGGGCGGGGAATTCACCCCTCCACTTT.

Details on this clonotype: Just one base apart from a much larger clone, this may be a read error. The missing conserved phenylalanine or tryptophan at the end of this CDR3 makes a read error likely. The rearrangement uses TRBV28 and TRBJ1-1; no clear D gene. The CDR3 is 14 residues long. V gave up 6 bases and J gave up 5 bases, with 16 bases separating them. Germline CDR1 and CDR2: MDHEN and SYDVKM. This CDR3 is CASRVTSTNTEAFV. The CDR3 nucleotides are TGTGCCAGCAGGGTAACAAGCACCAATACTGAAGCTTTCGTT.

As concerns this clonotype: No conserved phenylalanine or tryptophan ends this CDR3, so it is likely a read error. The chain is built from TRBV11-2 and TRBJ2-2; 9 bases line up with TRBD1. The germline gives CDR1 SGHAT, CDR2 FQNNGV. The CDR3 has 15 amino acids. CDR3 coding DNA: TGTGTCAGCAGCTTAGGGACAGGGTACACCGGGAAGCTGTTTCTT. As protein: CVSSLGTGYTGKLFL.

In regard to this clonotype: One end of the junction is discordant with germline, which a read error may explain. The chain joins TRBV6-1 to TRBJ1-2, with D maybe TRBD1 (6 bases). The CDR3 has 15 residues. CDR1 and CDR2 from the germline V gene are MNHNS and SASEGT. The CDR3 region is CASSEARTALYGYAF. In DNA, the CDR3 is TGTGCCAGCAGTGAAGCTCGGACAGCCCTCTATGGCTACGCCTTC.

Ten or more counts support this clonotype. Written as DNA, the CDR3 is TGTGCCAGCAGTTTTCGACCTAGCAATCAGCCCCAGCATTTT. This sequence encodes CASSFRPSNQPQHF. The chain uses TRBV28 and TRBJ1-5; D remains unclear. The V and J ends lost 3 bases and 0 bases respectively, with 6 bases between them. CDR1 MDHEN and CDR2 SYDVKM come from the germline V gene. The CDR3 runs to 14 residues.

DNA of the CDR3: TGTGCCAGTAGCCAACTGGCGGGCCTCCAGGGGGAGACCCAGTACTTC. As protein: CASSQLAGLQGETQYF. The V and J genes are TRBV19 and TRBJ2-5, with D perhaps matching TRBD1 (6 bases). The CDR3 extends over 16 amino acids. Germline-derived CDR1 and CDR2 are LNHDA and SQIVND (reference sequence). Between the trimmed V and J ends, which lost 6 bases and 5 bases, there was a span of 22 bases.

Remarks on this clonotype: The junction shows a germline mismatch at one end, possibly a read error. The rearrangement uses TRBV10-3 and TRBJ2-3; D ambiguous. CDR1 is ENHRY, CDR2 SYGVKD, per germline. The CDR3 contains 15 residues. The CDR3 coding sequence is TGTGCCACCAGCACAATACAGCCCAGCACAGATATGCAGTATTTT. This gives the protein CATSTIQPSTDMQYF.

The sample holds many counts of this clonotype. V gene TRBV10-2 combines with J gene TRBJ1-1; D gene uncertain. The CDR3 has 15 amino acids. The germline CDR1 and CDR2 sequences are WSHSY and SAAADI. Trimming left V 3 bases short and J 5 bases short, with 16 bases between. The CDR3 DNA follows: TGCGCCAGCAGTGACTGGGGAGCGCCGGGAACTGAAGCTTTCTTT. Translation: CASSDWGAPGTEAFF.

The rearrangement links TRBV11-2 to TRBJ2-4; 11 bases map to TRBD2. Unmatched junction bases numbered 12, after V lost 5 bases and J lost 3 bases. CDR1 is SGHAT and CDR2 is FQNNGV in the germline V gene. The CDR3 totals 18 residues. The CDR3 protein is CASSPRLAGPRIKNIQYF. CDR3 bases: TGTGCCAGCAGCCCTCGACTAGCGGGGCCTCGGATCAAAAACATTCAGTACTTC.

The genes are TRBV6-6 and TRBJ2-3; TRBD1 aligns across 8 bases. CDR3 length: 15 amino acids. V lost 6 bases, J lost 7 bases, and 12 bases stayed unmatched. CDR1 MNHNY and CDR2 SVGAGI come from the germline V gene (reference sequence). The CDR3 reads CASSDGTGGTYTQYF. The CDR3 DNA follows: TGTGCCAGCAGCGACGGGACAGGAGGAACATATACGCAGTATTTT.

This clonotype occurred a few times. This CDR3 is CASSLAGSGSVADTQYF. The CDR3 DNA sequence: TGCGCCAGCAGCTTGGCCGGGAGCGGGAGCGTCGCAGATACGCAGTATTTT. The V call is TRBV5-1, the J call TRBJ2-3, with 8 bases lining up with TRBD2. The CDR3 totals 17 residues. Germline lookup yields CDR1 SGHRS and CDR2 YFSETQ. Losses at the gene ends were 0 bases for V and 4 bases for J; bases not matched to a gene: 10.

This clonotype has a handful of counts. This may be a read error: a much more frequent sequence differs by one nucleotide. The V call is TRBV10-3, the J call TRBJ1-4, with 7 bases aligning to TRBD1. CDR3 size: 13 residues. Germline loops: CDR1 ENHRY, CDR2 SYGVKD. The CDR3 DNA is TGTGCCACCCGGGGACAGTCAAATGAAAGACTGTTTTTT. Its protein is CATRGQSNERLFF.

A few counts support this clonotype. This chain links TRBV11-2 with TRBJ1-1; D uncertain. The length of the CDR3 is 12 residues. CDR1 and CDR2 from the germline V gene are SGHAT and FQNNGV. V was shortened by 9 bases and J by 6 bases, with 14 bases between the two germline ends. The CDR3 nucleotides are TGTGCCAGTAGTTCTAAACGGGCTGAAGCTTTCTTT. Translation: CASSSKRAEAFF.

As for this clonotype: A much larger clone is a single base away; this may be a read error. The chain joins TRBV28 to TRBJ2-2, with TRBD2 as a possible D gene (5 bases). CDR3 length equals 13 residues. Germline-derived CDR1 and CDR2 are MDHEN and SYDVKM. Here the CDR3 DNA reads TGTGCCAGCAGTTTGACGTGGACCGGGAAGCTGTTTTTT. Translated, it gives CASSLTWTGKLFF. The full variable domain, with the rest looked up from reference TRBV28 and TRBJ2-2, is DVKVTQSSRYLVKRTGEKVFLECVQDMDHENMFWYRQDPGLGLRLIYFSYDVKMKEKGDIPEGYSVSREKKERFSLILESASTNQTSMYLCASSLTWTGKLFFGEGSRLTVL.

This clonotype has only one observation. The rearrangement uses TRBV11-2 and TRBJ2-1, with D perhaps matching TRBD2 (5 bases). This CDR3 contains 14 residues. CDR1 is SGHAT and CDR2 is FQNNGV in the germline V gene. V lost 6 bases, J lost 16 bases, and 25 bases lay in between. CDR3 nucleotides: TGTGCCAGCAGACTTAGCGCTCGCTACAATGAACAATTCTTC. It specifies CASRLSARYNEQFF.

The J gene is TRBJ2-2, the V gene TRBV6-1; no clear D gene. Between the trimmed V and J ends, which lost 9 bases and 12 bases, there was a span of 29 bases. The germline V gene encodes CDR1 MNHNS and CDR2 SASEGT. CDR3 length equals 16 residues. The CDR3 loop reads CASQKKDGSNTVKLFF. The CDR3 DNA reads TGTGCCAGTCAAAAAAAAGACGGATCGAACACCGTGAAGCTGTTTTTT.

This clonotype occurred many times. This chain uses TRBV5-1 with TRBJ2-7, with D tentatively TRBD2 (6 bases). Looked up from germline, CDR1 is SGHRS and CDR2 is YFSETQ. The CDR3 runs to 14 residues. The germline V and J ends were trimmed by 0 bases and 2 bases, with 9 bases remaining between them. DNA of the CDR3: TGCGCCAGCAGCTTGGGGGACTCCGCCTACGAGCAGTACTTC. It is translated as CASSLGDSAYEQYF.

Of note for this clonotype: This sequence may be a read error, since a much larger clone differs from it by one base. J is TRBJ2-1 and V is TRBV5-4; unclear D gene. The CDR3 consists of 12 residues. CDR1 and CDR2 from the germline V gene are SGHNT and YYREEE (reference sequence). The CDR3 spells CASSLVGYEKFF. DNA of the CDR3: TGTGCCAGCAGCTTGGTCGGCTATGAGAAGTTCTTC.

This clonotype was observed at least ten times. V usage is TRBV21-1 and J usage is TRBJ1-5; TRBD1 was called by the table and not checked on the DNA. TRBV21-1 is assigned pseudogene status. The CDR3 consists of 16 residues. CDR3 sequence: CASTHRTGFGNQPQHF. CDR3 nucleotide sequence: TGTGCCAGCACCCACCGGACAGGGTTTGGCAATCAGCCCCAGCATTTT.

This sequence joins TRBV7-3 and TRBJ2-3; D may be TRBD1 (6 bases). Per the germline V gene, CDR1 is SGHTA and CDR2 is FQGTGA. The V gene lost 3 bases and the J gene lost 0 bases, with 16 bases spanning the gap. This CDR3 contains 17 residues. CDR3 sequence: CASSLQGGSFSTDTQYF. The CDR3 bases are TGTGCCAGCAGCTTGCAAGGGGGATCTTTCAGCACAGATACGCAGTATTTT.

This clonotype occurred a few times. CDR3 loop: CFSSLGTDTQYF. The DNA of the CDR3 is TGTTTCAGCAGTTTGGGCACAGATACGCAGTATTTT. The chain combines TRBV6-6 with TRBJ2-3; D remains ambiguous. In germline, CDR1 is MNHNY, CDR2 SVGAGI (reference sequence). The CDR3 runs to 12 residues.

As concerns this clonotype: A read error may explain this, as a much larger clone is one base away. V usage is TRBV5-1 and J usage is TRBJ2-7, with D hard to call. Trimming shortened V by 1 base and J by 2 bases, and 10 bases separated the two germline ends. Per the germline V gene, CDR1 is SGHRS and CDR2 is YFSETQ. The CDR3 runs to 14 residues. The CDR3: CASSLLSSPYEQYF. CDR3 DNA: TGCGCCAGCAGCTTGCTCAGCAGCCCCTACGAGCAGTACTTC. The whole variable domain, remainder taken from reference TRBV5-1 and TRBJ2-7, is KAGVTQTPRYLIKTRGQQVTLSCSPISGHRSVSWYQQTPGQGLQFLFEYFSETQRNKGNFPGRFSGRQFSNSRSEMNVSTLELGDSALYLCASSLLSSPYEQYFGPGTRLTVT.

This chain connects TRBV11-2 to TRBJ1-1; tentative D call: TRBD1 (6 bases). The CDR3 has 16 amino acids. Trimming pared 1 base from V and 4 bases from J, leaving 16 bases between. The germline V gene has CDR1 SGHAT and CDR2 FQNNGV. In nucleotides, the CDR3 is TGTGCCAGCAGCTTAGGAGACGGGGGGCTGCTCACTGAAGCTTTCTTT. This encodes CASSLGDGGLLTEAFF. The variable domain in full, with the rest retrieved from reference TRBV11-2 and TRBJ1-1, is EAGVAQSPRYKIIEKRQSVAFWCNPISGHATLYWYQQILGQGPKLLIQFQNNGVVDDSQLPKDRFSAERLKGVDSTLKIQPAKLEDSAVYLCASSLGDGGLLTEAFFGQGTRLTVV.

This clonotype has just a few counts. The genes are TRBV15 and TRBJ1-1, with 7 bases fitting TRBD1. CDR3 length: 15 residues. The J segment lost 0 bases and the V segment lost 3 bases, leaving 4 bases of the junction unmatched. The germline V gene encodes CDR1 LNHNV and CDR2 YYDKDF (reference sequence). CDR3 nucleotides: TGTGCCACCAGCAGGAACAGGGGTATGAACACTGAAGCTTTCTTT. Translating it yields CATSRNRGMNTEAFF.